This T cell receptor beta chain was profiled in a study of blood T cell repertoires in COVID-19. With V trimmed by 2 bases and J by 8 bases, 10 bases remained unmatched. Germline V gives CDR1 SGHRS, CDR2 YFSETQ. The CDR3 runs 16 residues. Using immunoSEQ multiplex PCR, the repertoire was profiled, and TCRdb retains in-frame clones only, with some absent. The sample records 55,000 to 75,000 clones, roughly 84% being singletons. This chain joins TRBV5-1 and TRBJ1-4; 9 positions match TRBD1. This receptor was taken from a man aged 80 or over with COVID-19, enrolled during active disease. Sequenced: peripheral blood. CDR3 sequence (DNA): TGCGCCAGCAGCTTCTCGACAGGGGGAAAGGGAGAAAAACTGTTTTTT. This encodes CASSFSTGGKGEKLFF.